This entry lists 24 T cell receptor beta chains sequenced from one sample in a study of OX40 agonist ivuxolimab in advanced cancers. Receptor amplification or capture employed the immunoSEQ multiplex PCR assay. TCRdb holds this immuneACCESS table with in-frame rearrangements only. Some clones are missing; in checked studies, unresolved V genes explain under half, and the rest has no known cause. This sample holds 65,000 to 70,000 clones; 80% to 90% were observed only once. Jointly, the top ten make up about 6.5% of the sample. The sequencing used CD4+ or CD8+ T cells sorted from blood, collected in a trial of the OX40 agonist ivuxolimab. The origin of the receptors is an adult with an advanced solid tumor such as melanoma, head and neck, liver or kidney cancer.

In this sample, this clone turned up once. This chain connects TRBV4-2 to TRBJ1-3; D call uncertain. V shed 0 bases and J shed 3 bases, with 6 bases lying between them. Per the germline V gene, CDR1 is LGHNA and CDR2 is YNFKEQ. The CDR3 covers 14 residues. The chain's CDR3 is CASSQEGGGNTIYF. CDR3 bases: TGTGCCAGCAGCCAAGAAGGCGGTGGAAACACCATATATTTT.

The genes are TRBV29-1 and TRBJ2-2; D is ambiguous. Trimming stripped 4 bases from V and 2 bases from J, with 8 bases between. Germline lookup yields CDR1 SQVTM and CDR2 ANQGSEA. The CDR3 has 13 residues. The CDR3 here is CSVVRANTGELFF. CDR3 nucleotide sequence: TGCAGCGTTGTACGGGCCAACACCGGGGAGCTGTTTTTT.

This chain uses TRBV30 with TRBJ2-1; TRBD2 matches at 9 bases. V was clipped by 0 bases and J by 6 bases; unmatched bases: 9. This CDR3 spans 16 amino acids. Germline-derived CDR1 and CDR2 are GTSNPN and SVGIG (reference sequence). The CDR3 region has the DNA TGTGCCTGGAGTGTACTGACTAGCGGAATACGCAATGAGCAGTTCTTC. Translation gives CAWSVLTSGIRNEQFF.

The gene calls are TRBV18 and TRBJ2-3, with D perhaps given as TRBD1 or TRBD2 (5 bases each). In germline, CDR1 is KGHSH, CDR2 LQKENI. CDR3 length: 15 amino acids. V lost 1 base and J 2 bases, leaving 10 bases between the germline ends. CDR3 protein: CASSPLFGTTDTQYF. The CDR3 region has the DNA TGTGCCAGCTCACCACTGTTCGGGACCACAGATACGCAGTATTTT.

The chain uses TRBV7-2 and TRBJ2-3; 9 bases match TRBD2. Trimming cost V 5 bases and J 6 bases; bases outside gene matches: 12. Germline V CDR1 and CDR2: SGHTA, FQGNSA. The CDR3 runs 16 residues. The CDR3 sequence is CASSPGVLAGHDTQYF. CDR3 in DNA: TGTGCCAGCAGCCCAGGCGTCCTAGCGGGACATGATACGCAGTATTTT.

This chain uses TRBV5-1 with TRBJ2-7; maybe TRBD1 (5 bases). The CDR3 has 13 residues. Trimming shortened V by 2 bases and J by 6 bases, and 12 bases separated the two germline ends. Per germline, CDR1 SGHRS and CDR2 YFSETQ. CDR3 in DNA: TGCGCCAGCAGCTTAGGGGCTTACGCCGAGCAGTACTTC. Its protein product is CASSLGAYAEQYF.

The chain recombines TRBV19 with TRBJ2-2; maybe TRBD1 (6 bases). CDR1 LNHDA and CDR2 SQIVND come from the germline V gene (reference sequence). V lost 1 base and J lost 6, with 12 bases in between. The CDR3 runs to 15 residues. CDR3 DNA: TGTGCCAGTAGTATAGTCTTCAGGGGTTCCGGGGAGCTGTTTTTT. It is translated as CASSIVFRGSGELFF.

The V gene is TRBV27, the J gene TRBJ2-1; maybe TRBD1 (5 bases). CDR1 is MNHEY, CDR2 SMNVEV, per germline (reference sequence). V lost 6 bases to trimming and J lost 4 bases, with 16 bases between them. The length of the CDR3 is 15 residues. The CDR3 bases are TGTGCCAGCAGGGGGTCGGGCAGGGCATACAATGAGCAGTTCTTC. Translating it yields CASRGSGRAYNEQFF.

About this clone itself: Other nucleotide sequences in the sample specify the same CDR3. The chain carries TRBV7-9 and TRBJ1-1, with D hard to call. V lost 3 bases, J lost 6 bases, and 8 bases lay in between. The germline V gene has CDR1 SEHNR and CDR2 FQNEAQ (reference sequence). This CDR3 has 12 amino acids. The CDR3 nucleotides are TGTGCCAGCAGCTTCGGTGGAGCTGAAGCTTTCTTT. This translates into CASSFGGAEAFF.

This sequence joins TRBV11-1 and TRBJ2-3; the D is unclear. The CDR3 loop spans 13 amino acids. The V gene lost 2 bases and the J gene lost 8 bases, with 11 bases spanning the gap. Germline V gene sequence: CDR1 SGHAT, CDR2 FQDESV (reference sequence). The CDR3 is CASSLFDHVTQYF. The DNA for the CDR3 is TGTGCCAGCAGCTTATTCGACCACGTTACGCAGTATTTT.

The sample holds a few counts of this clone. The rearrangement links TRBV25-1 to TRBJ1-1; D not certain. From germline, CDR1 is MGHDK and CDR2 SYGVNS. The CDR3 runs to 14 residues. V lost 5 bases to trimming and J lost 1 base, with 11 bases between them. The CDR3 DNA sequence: TGTGCCAGCAGTATTGAGGGTGGGAACACTGAAGCTTTCTTT. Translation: CASSIEGGNTEAFF.

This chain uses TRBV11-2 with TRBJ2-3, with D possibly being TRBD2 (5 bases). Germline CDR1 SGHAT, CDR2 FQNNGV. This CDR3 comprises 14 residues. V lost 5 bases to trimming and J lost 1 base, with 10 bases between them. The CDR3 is CASSLIGGTDTQYF. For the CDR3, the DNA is TGTGCCAGCAGCCTCATCGGGGGCACAGATACGCAGTATTTT.

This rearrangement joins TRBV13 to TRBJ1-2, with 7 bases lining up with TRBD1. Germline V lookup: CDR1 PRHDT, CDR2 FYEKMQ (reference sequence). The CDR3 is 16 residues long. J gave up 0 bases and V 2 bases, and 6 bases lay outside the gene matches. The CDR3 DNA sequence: TGTGCCAGCAGCTTACATCCAGGGGGAGCTAACTATGGCTACACCTTC. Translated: CASSLHPGGANYGYTF.

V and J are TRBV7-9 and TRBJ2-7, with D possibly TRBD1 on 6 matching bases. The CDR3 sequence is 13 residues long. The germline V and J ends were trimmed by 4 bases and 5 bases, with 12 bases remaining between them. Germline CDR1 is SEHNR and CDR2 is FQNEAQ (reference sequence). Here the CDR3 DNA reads TGTGCCAGCAGCTGGTCAGGGGCCGACGAGCAGTACTTC. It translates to CASSWSGADEQYF.

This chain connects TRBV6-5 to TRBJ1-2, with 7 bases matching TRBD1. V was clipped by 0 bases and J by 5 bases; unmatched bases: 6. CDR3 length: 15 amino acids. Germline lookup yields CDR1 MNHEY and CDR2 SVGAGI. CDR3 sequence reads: CASSYSAGGLYGYTF. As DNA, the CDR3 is TGTGCCAGCAGTTACTCGGCAGGGGGGCTTTATGGCTACACCTTC.

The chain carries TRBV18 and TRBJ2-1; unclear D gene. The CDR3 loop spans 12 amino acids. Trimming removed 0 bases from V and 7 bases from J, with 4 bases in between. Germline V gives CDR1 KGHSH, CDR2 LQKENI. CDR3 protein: CASSPPGNEQFF. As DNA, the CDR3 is TGTGCCAGCTCACCACCGGGGAATGAGCAGTTCTTC.

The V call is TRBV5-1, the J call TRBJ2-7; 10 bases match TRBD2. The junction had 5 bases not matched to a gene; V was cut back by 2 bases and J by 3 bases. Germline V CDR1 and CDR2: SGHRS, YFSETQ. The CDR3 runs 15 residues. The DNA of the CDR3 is TGCGCCAGCAGCTTAGCGGGGGGGCTGTTCTACGAGCAGTACTTC. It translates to CASSLAGGLFYEQYF.

The DNA of the CDR3 is TGTGCCAGCAGTCCAGGGACAAACAATGAGCAGTTCTTC. Its protein product is CASSPGTNNEQFF. The V call is TRBV27, the J call TRBJ2-1; TRBD1 might be the D (6 bases). The CDR3 has 13 residues. Per germline, CDR1 MNHEY and CDR2 SMNVEV (reference sequence). The V end lost 5 bases, the J end lost 5 bases, and 10 bases lay between the germline ends.

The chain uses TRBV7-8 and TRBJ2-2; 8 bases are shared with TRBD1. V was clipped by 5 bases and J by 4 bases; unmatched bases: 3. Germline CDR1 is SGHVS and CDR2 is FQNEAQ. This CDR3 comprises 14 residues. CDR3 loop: CASSRGTGTGELFF. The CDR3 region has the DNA TGTGCCAGCAGCCGAGGGACAGGCACCGGGGAGCTGTTTTTT.

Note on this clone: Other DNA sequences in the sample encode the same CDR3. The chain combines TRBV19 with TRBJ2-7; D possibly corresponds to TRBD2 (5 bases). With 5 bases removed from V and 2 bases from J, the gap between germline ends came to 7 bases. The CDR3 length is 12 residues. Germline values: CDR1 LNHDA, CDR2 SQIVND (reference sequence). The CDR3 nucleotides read TGTGCCAGTAGTTCCGGGACCTACGAGCAGTACTTC. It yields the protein CASSSGTYEQYF. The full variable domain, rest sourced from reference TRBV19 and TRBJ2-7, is DGGITQSPKYLFRKEGQNVTLSCEQNLNHDAMYWYRQDPGQGLRLIYYSQIVNDFQKGDIAEGYSVSREKKESFPLTVTSAQKNPTAFYLCASSSGTYEQYFGPGTRLTVT.

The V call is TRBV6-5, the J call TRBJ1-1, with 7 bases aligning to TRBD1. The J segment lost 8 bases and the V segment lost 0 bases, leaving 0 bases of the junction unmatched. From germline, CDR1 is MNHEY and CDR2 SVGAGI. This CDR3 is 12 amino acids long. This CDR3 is CASSYSTGEAFF. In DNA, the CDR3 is TGTGCCAGCAGTTACTCGACAGGGGAAGCTTTCTTT.

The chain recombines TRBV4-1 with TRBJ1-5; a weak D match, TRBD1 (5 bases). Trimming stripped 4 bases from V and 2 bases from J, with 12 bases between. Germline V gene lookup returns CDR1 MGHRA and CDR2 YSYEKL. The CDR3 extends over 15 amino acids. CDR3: CASSRITGGNQPQHF. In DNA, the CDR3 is TGCGCCAGCAGCCGAATTACAGGAGGCAATCAGCCCCAGCATTTT.

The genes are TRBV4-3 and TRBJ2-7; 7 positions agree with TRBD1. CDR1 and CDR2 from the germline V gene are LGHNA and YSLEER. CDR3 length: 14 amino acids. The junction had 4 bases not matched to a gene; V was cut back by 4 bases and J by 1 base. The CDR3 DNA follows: TGCGCCAGCAGCCCTGGGACAGCTTCCTACGAGCAGTACTTC. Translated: CASSPGTASYEQYF.

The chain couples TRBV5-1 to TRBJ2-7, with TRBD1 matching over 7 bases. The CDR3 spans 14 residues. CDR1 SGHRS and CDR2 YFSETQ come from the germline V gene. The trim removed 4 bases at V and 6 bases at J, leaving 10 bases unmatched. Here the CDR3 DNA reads TGCGCCAGCAGCCCGCGACAGGGAGCTGGCGAGCAGTACTTC. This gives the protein CASSPRQGAGEQYF.